This TCR beta chain was retrieved from a study of TIL therapy for anti-PD-1-resistant metastatic lung cancer. The libraries were made with immunoSEQ v3. Only in-frame clones appear in the TCRdb table, and some are missing; sequencing was by immunoSEQ multiplex PCR. The repertoire holds about 95,000 clones, with about three fifths as singletons. Time point here: pre-treatment sample, taken before nivolumab and TIL therapy. Tumor tissue came from excised metastases, mostly pleural nodules or supraclavicular lymph nodes. V dropped 3 bases and J dropped 1 base, with 3 bases sitting between them. CDR1 and CDR2 from the germline V gene are SNHLY and FYNNEI. This CDR3 has 12 amino acids. This clone was detected only a few times.

This clonotype originated in a person between 30 and 80 years old with non-small cell lung cancer. This specimen consisted of tumor tissue, obtained at baseline. The genes are TRBV2 and TRBJ1-2, with unresolved D. The CDR3 DNA sequence: TGTGCCAGCAGTGAGGGTAACTATGGCTACACCTTC. The encoded protein is CASSEGNYGYTF.